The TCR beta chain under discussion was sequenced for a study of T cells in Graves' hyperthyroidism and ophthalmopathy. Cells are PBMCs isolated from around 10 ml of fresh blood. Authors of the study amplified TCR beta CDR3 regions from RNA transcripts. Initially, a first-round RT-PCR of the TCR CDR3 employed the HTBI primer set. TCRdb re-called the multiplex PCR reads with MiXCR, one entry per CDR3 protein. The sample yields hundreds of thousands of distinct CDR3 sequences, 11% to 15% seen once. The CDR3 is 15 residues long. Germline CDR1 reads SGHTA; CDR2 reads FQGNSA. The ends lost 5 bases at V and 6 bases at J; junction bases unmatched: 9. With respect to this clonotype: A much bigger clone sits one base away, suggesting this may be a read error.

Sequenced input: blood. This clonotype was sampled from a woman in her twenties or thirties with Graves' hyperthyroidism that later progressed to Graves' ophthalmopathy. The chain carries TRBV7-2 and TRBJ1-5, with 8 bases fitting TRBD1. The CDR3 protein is CASSPTGQGPQPQHF. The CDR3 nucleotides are TGTGCCAGCAGCCCGACCGGACAGGGTCCTCAGCCCCAGCATTTT.